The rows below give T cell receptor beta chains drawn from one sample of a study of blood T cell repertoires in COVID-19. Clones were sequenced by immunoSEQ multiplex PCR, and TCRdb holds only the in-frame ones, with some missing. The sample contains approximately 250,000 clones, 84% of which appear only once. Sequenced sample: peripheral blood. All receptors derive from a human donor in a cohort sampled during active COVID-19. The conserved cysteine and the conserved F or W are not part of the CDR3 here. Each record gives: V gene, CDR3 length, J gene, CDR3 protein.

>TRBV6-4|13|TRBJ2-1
ASSTAGTGYNEQF
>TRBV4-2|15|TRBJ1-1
ASSQDDLNPLNTEAF
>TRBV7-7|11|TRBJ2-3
ASSLAARDTQY
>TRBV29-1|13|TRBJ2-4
SVEAQGSARNIQY
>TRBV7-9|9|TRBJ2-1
ASSRLDEQF
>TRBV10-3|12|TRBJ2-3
ATGPRGEPDTQY
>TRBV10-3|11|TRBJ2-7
AISLRDYNEQY
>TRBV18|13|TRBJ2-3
ASSLKLGVTDTQY
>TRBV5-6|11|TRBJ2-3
ASSLGASDTQY
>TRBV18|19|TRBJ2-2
ASSPVAGDRFIQRNTGELF
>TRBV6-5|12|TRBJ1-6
ASRLDRVNSPLH
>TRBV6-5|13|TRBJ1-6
ASRPGQGPSLSLH
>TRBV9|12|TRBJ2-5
ASSPTSYQETQY
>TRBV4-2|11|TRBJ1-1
ASSQVRGAGAF
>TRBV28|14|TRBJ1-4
ASSPGSGVTNEKLF
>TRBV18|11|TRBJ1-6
ASSPKAASGLH
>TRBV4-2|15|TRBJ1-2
ASSQDVWELANYGYT
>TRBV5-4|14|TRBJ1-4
ASSSGTGGWNEKLF
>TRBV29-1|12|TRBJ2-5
SANAGVGGQTQY
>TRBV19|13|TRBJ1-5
ASTDSLNSNQPQH
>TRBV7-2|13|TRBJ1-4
ASSLESATNEKLF
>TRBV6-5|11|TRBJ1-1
ASPERLYTEAF